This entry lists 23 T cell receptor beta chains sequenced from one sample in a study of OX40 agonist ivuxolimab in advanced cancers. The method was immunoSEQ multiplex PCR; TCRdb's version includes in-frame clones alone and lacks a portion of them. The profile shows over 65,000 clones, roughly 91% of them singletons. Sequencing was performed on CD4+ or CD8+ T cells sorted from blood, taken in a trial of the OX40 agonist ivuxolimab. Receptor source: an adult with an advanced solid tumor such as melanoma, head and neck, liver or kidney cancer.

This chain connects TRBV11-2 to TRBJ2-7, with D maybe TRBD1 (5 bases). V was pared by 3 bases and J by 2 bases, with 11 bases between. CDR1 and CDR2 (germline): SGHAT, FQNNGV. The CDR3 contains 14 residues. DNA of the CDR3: TGTGCCAGCAGCTTGGGTCAGGGCACCTACGAGCAGTACTTC. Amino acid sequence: CASSLGQGTYEQYF.

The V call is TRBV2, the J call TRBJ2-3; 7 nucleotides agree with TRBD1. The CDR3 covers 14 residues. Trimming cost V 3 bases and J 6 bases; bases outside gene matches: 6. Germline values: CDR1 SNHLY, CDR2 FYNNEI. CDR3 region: CASSDDRAGDTQYF. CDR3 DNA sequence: TGTGCCAGCAGTGATGACAGGGCAGGGGATACGCAGTATTTT. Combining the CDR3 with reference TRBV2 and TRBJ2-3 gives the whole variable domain EPEVTQTPSHQVTQMGQEVILRCVPISNHLYFYWYRQILGQKVEFLVSFYNNEISEKSEIFDDQFSVERPDGSNFTLKIRSTKLEDSAMYFCASSDDRAGDTQYFGPGTRLTVL.

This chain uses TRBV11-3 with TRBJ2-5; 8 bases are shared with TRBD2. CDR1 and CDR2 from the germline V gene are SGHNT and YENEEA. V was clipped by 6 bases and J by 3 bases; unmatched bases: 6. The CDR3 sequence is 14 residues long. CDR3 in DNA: TGTGCCAGCAGGGCCGGGACTAGTAAAGAGACCCAGTACTTC. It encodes CASRAGTSKETQYF.

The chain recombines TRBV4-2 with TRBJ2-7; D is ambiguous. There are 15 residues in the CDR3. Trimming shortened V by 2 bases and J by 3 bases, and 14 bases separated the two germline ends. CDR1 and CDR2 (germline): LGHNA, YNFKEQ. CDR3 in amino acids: CASSQIEAGSYEQYF. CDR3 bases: TGTGCCAGCAGCCAAATCGAGGCAGGAAGCTACGAGCAGTACTTC.

The CDR3 sequence: CASSHSGTGISNEQFF. CDR3 sequence (DNA): TGTGCCAGCAGCCATTCCGGGACAGGGATCTCCAATGAGCAGTTCTTC. The rearrangement joins TRBV5-6 to TRBJ2-1; TRBD1 agrees at 9 bases. The germline V gene has CDR1 SGHDT and CDR2 YYEEEE. Losses at the gene ends were 4 bases for V and 6 bases for J; bases not matched to a gene: 11. The CDR3 is made up of 16 amino acids.

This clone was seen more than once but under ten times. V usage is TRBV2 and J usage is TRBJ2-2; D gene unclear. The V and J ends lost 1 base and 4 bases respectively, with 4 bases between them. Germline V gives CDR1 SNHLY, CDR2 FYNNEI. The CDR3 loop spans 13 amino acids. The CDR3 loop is CASSEEVTGELFF. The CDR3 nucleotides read TGTGCCAGCAGTGAAGAGGTCACCGGGGAGCTGTTTTTT.

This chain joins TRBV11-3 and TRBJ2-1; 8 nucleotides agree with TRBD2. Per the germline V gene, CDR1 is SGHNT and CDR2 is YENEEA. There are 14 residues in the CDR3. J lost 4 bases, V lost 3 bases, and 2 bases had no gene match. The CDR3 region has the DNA TGTGCCAGCAGCTTCGCTAGCGGGTACAATGAGCAGTTCTTC. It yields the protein CASSFASGYNEQFF.

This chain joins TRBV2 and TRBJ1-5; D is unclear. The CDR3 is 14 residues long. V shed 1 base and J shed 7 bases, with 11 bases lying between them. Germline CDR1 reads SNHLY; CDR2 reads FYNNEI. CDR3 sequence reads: CASSEGQGRQPQHF. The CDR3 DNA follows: TGTGCCAGCAGTGAAGGGCAAGGAAGACAGCCCCAGCATTTT.

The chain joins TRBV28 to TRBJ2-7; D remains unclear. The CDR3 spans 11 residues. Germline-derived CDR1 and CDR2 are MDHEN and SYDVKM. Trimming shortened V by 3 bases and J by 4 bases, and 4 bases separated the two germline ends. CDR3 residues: CASSLVYEQYF. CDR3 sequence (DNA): TGTGCCAGCAGTTTGGTTTACGAGCAGTACTTC.

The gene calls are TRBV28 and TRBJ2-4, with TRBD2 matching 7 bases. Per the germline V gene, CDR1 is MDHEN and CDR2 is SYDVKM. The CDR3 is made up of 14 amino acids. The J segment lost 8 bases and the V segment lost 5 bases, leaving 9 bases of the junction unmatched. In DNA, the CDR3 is TGTGCCAGCAGTCCGGCCAGCGGGGAGGACATTCAGTACTTC. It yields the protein CASSPASGEDIQYF.

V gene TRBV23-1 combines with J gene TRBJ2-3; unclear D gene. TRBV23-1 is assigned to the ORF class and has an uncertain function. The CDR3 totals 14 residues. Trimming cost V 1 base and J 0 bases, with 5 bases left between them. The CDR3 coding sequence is TGCGCCAGCAGTCAATTAAACAGCACAGATACGCAGTATTTT. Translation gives CASSQLNSTDTQYF.

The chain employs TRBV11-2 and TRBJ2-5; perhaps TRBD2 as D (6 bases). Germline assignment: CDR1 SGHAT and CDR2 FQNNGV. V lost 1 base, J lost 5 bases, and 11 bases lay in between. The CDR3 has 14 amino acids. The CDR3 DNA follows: TGTGCCAGCAGCTTAGCAGCAGGGAGGGAGACCCAGTACTTC. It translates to CASSLAAGRETQYF. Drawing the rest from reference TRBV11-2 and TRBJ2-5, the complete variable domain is EAGVAQSPRYKIIEKRQSVAFWCNPISGHATLYWYQQILGQGPKLLIQFQNNGVVDDSQLPKDRFSAERLKGVDSTLKIQPAKLEDSAVYLCASSLAAGRETQYFGPGTRLLVL.

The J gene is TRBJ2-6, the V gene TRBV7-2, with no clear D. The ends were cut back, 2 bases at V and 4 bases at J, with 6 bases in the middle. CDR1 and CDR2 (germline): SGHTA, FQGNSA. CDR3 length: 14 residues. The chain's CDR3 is CASSLSSGANVLTF. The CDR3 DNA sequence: TGTGCCAGCAGCTTAAGCTCCGGGGCCAACGTCCTGACTTTC.

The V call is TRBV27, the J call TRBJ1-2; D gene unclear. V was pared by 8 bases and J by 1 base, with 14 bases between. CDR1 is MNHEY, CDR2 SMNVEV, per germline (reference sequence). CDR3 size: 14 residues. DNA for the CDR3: TGTGCCAGCGCAAGACTGAACGATAACTATGGCTACACCTTC. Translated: CASARLNDNYGYTF.

CDR3 in amino acids: CASSYRLAAYNEQFF. The CDR3 DNA is TGTGCCAGCAGTTACAGACTAGCGGCCTACAATGAGCAGTTCTTC. The genes are TRBV6-6 and TRBJ2-1; 9 bases are shared with TRBD2. The CDR3 is 15 residues long. CDR1 is MNHNY and CDR2 is SVGAGI in the germline V gene (reference sequence). With 2 bases clipped from V and 2 bases from J, the junction kept 1 base outside the gene matches.

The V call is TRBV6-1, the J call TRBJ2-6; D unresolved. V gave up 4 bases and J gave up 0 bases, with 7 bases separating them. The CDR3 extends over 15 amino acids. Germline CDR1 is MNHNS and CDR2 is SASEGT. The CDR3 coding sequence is TGTGCCAGCAGTGTGGGGATCTCTGGGGCCAACGTCCTGACTTTC. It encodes CASSVGISGANVLTF.

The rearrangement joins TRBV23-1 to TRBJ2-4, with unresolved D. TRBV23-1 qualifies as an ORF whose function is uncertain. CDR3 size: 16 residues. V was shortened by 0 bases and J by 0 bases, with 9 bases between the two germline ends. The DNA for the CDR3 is TGCGCCAGCAGTCAATCCTACCCCGGAGCCAAAAACATTCAGTACTTC. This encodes CASSQSYPGAKNIQYF.

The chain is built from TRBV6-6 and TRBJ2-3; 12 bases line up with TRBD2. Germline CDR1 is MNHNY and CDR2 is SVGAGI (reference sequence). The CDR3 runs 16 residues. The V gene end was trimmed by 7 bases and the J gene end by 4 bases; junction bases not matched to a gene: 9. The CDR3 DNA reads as TGTGCCAGCACCTTCCTAGCGGGAGGGCCCCCAGATACGCAGTATTTT. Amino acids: CASTFLAGGPPDTQYF.

DNA of the CDR3: TGTGCCAGCAGTCTCTTGACAGTCCTTGAGGGGAACACCGGGGAGCTGTTTTTT. It yields the protein CASSLLTVLEGNTGELFF. The V gene is TRBV6-4, the J gene TRBJ2-2, with D perhaps being TRBD1 or TRBD2 (5 bases each). There are 18 residues in the CDR3. Trimming stripped 5 bases from V and 1 base from J, with 20 bases between. Germline V lookup: CDR1 MRHNA, CDR2 SNTAGT.

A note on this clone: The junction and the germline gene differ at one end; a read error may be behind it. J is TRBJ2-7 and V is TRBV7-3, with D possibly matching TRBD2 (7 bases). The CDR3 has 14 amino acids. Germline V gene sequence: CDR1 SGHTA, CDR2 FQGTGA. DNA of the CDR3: TGTGCCAGCAGCATAACGGGGGGCAGTTACGAGCAGTACTTC. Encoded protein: CASSITGGSYEQYF.

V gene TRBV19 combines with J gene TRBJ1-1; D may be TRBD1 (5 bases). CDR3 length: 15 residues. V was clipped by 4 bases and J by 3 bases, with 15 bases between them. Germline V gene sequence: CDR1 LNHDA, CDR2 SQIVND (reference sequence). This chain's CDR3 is CASSTRGTVYTEAFF. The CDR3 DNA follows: TGTGCCAGTAGTACCCGGGGGACCGTCTACACTGAAGCTTTCTTT.

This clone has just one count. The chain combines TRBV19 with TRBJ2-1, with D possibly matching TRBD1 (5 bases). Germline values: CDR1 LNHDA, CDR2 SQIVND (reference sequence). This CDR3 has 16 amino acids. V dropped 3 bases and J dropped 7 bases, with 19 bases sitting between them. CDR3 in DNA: TGTGCCAGTAGTATGGACGGTGGGATCCCAGGGAATGAGCAGTTCTTC. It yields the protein CASSMDGGIPGNEQFF.

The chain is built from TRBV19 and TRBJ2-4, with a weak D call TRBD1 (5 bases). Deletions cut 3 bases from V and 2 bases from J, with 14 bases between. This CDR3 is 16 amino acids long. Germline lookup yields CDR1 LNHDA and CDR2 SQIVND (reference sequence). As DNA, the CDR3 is TGTGCCAGTAGTATTGCGCAGGGCTTCTCCAAAAACATTCAGTACTTC. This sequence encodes CASSIAQGFSKNIQYF.